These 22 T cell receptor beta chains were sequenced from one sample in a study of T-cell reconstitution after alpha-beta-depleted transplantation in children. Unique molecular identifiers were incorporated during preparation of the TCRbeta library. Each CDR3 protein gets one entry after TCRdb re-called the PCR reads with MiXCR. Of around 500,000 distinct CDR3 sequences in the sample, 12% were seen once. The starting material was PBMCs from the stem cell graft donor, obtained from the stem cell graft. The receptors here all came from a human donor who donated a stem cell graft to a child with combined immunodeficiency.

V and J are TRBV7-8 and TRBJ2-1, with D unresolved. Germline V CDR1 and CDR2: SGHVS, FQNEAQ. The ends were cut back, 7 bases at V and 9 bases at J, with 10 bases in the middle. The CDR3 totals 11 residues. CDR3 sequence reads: CASTDRIEQFF. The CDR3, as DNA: TGTGCCAGCACCGACCGTATTGAGCAGTTCTTC.

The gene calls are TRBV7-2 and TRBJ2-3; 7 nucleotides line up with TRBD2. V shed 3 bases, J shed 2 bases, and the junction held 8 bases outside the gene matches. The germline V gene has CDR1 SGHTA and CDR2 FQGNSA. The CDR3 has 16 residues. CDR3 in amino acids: CASSFPPGLNTDTQYF. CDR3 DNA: TGTGCCAGCAGCTTCCCACCGGGACTAAACACAGATACGCAGTATTTT.

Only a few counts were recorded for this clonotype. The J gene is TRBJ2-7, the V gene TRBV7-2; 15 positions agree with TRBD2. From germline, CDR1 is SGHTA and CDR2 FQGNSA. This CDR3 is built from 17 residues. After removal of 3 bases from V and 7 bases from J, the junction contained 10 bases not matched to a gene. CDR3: CASSFYMGLAGGGEQYF. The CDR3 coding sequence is TGTGCCAGCAGCTTTTACATGGGACTAGCGGGAGGTGGAGAGCAGTACTTC.

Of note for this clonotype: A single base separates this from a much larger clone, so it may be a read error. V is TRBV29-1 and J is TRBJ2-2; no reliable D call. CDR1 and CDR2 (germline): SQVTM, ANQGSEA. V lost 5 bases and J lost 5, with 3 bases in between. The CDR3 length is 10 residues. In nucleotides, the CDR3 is TGCAGCGTTCTAACCGGGGAGCTGTTTTTT. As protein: CSVLTGELFF.

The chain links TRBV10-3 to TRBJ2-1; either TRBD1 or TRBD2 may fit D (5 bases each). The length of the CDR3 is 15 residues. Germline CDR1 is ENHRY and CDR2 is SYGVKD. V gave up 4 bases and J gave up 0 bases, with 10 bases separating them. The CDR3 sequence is CAISGGRSSYNEQFF. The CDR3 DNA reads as TGTGCCATCAGTGGGGGACGGAGCTCCTACAATGAGCAGTTCTTC.

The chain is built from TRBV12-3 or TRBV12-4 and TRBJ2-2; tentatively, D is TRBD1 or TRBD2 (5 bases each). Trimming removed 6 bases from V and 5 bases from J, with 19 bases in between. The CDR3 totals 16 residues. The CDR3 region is CASSRILRGDTGELFF. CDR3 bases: TGTGCCAGCAGCAGAATCTTGCGAGGGGATACCGGGGAGCTGTTTTTT.

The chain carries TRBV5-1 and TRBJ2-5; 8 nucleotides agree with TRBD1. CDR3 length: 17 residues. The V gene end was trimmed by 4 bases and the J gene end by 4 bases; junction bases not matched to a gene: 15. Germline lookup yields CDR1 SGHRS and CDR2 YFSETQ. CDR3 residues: CASSPSSGGAGRETQYF. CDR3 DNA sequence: TGCGCCAGCAGCCCTTCTTCAGGGGGCGCGGGTCGAGAGACCCAGTACTTC.

CDR3 coding DNA: TGCGCCAGCAGCCCCCTGGGGGCGGAGAGCACAGATACGCAGTATTTT. Translation gives CASSPLGAESTDTQYF. This chain connects TRBV4-3 to TRBJ2-3, with D perhaps TRBD1 (6 bases). The V gene's germline CDR1 is LGHNA and CDR2 YSLEER. This CDR3 comprises 16 residues. Trimming pared 4 bases from V and 0 bases from J, leaving 14 bases between.

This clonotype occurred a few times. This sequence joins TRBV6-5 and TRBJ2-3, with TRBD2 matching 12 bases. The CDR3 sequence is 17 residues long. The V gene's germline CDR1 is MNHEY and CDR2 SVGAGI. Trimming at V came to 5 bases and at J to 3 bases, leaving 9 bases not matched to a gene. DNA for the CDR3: TGTGCCAGCAGTACTAGACTAGCGGGAGTGATAACAGATACGCAGTATTTT. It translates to CASSTRLAGVITDTQYF.

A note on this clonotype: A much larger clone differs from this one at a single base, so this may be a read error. CDR3 nucleotides: TGTGTCAGCAGTATAGTGGCAGATACGCAGTATTTT. It yields the protein CVSSIVADTQYF. The chain uses TRBV14 and TRBJ2-3; the D is unclear. This CDR3 is built from 12 residues. Germline V gene lookup returns CDR1 SGHDN and CDR2 FVKESK.

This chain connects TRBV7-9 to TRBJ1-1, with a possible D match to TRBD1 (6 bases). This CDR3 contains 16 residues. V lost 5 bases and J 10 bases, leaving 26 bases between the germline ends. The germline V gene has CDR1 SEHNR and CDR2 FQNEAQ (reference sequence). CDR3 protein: CASSPRTAGDVIGAFF. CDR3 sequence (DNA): TGTGCCAGCAGCCCACGGACAGCCGGGGACGTCATTGGAGCTTTCTTT.

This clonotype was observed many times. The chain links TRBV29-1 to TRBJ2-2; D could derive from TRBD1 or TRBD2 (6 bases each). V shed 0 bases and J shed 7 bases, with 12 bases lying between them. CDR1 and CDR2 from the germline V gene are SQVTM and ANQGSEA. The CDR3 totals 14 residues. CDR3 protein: CSVEDSRGGGELFF. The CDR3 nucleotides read TGCAGCGTTGAAGATTCCAGGGGAGGCGGGGAGCTGTTTTTT.

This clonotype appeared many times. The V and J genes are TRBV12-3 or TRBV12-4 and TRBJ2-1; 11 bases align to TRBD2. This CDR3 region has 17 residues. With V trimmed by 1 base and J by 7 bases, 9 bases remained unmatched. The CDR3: CASSLVLAGANGNEQFF. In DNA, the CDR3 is TGTGCCAGCAGTTTAGTACTAGCGGGAGCAAATGGAAATGAGCAGTTCTTC.

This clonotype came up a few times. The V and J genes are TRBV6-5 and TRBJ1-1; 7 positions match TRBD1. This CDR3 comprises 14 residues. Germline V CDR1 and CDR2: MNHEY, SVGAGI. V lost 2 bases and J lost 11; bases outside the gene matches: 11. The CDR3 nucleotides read TGTGCCAGCAGTTACCAACTACGGACAGGTCCTGCTTTCTTT. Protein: CASSYQLRTGPAFF.

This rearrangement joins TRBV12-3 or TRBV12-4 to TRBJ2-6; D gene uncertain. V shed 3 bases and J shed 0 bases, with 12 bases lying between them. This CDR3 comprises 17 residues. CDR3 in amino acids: CASSLRKVLSGANVLTF. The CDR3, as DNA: TGTGCCAGCAGTTTGAGAAAGGTCCTCTCTGGGGCCAACGTCCTGACTTTC.

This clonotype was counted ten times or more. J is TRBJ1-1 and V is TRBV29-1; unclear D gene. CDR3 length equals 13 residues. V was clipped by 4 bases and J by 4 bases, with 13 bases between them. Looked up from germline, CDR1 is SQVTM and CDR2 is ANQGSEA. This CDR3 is CSVVLGQATEAFF. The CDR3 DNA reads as TGCAGCGTTGTTCTTGGGCAGGCCACTGAAGCTTTCTTT. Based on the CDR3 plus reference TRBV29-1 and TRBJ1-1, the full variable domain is SAVISQKPSRDICQRGTSLTIQCQVDSQVTMMFWYRQQPGQSLTLIATANQGSEATYESGFVIDKFPISRPNLTFSTLTVSNMSPEDSSIYLCSVVLGQATEAFFGQGTRLTVV.

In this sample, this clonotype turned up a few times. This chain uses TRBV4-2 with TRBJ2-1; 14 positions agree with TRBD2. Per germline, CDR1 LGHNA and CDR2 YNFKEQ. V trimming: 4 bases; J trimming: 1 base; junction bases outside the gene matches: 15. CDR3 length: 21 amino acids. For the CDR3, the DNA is TGTGCCAGCAGCCGAGAATTTACCGGGACTAGCGGGGGCTGGTCCTACAATGAGCAGTTCTTC. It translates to CASSREFTGTSGGWSYNEQFF.

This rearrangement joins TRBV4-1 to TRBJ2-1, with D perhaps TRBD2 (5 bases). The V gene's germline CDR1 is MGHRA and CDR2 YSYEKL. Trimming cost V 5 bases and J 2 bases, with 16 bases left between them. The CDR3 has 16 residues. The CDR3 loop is CASSWRRGETYNEQFF. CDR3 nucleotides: TGCGCCAGCAGCTGGCGTCGTGGGGAGACCTACAATGAGCAGTTCTTC.

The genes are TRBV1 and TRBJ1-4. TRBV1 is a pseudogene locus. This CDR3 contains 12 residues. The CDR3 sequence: CTSSREDEKLFF. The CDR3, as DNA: TGCACCAGCAGCCGAGAGGATGAAAAACTGTTTTTT.

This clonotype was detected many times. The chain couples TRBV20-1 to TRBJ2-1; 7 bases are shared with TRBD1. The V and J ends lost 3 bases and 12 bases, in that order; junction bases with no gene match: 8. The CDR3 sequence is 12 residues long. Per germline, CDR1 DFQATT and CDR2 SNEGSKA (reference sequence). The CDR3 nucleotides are TGCAGTGCTAGTGTCGACAGGGCCATGCAGTTCTTC. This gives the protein CSASVDRAMQFF.

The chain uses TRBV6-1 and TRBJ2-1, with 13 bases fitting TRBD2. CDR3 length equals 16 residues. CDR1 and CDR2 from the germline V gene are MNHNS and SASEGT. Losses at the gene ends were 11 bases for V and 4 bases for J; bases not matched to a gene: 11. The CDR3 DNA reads TGTGCCGGTCGACTAGCGGGGGGCCCCTTGTACAATGAGCAGTTCTTC. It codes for CAGRLAGGPLYNEQFF.

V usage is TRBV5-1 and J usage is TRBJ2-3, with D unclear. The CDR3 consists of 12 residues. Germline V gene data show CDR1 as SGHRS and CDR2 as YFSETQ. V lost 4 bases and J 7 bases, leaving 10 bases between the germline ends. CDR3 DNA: TGCGCCAGCAGCCAAAGAGGATATACGCAGTATTTT. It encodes CASSQRGYTQYF.